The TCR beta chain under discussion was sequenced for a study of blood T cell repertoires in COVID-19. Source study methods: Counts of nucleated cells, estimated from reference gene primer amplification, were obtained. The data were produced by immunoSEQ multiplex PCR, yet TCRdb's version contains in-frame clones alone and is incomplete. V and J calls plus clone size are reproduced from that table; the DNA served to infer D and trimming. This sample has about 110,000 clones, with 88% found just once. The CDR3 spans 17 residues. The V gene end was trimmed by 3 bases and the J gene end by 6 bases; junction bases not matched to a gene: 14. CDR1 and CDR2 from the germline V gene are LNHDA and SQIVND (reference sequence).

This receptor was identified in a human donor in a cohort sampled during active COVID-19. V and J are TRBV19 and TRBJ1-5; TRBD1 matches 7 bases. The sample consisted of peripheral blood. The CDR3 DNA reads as TGTGCCAGTAGTATCGGTCCGGGAGGGGGCACGGGTCAGCCCCAGCATTTT. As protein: CASSIGPGGGTGQPQHF.